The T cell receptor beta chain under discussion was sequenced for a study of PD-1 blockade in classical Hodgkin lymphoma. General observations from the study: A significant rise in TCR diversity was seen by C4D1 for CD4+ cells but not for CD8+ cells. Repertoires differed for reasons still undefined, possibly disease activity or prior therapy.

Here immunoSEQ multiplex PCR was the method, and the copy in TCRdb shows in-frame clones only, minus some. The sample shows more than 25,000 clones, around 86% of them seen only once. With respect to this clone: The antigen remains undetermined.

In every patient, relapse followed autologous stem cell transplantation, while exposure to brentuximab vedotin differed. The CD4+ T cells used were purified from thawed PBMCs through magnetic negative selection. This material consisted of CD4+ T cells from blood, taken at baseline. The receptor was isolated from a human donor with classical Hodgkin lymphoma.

The CDR3 sequence: CASIPAGGTANTEAFF. For the CDR3, the DNA is TGTGCCAGCATCCCCGCTGGTGGGACAGCGAACACTGAAGCTTTCTTT. The chain couples TRBV5-6 to TRBJ1-1, with 7 bases that match TRBD1. Germline V gene data show CDR1 as SGHDT and CDR2 as YYEEEE. V was clipped by 6 bases and J by 1 base; unmatched bases: 12. The CDR3 spans 16 residues.